Listed below are T cell receptor beta chains from one sample, sequenced in a study of blood T cell repertoires in COVID-19. Data came from immunoSEQ multiplex PCR; TCRdb stores just in-frame clones and leaves some out. The sample gives about 160,000 clones, approximately 81% of which show up once; about 5.6% is in the top ten. The sample taken for sequencing was peripheral blood. The receptor source for this set is a woman aged 45-60 years with COVID-19, enrolled during active disease. CDR3s include the opening cysteine and the closing phenylalanine or tryptophan. Fields, in order: CDR3 DNA, CDR3 protein, V gene, D gene, clone size, J gene. The D gene is left open where the match is weak. Not all rows give a size; the values are once, few, many and, for expanded clones, a class.

DNA: TGTGCCTGGAGTGTACTTGGGTCGGGTGAAAAACTGTTTTTT; CDR3: CAWSVLGSGEKLFF; V: TRBV30; D: .; size: .; J: TRBJ1-4
DNA: TGTGCCAGCAGCGTAGATCGAGGGCCTGGCTACACCTTC; CDR3: CASSVDRGPGYTF; V: TRBV9; D: .; size: .; J: TRBJ1-2
DNA: TGCGCCAGCAGCCCTGGACTATTTATCTACGAGCAGTACTTC; CDR3: CASSPGLFIYEQYF; V: TRBV5-1; D: .; size: .; J: TRBJ2-7
DNA: TGTGCCAGCAGCCAAGTAGGAGGGCTAGCGGGGGAGACCCAGTACTTC; CDR3: CASSQVGGLAGETQYF; V: TRBV3-1/TRBV3-2; D: TRBD2; size: .; J: TRBJ2-5
DNA: TGCGCCAGCAGCGCTGACAGGGGGGGAAACACCATATATTTT; CDR3: CASSADRGGNTIYF; V: TRBV5-1; D: TRBD1; size: .; J: TRBJ1-3
DNA: TGCAGCGCCCAACCGGGAACACAATCCTACGAGCAGTACTTC; CDR3: CSAQPGTQSYEQYF; V: TRBV29-1; D: .; size: .; J: TRBJ2-7
DNA: TGTGCCTGTATCAGGGGAATGAACACTGAAGCTTTCTTT; CDR3: CACIRGMNTEAFF; V: TRBV30; D: .; size: .; J: TRBJ1-1
DNA: TGTGCCTGTCCGGGGGCTGGAAACACCATATATTTT; CDR3: CACPGAGNTIYF; V: TRBV30; D: .; size: .; J: TRBJ1-3
DNA: TGTGCCAGCAGCCTAGAAACTAGCGGGGGGGCCGGTGAGACCCAGTACTTC; CDR3: CASSLETSGGAGETQYF; V: TRBV4-2; D: TRBD2; size: .; J: TRBJ2-5
DNA: TGTGCCAGCAGCTCATTCATCCTAGACACTGAAGCTTTCTTT; CDR3: CASSSFILDTEAFF; V: TRBV7-9; D: .; size: .; J: TRBJ1-1
DNA: TGTGCCAGTAGTACCGGGACAGGGGTGTCCAACGAGCAGTACTTC; CDR3: CASSTGTGVSNEQYF; V: TRBV19; D: TRBD1; size: .; J: TRBJ2-7
DNA: TGCAGTGCTCTAGGAGAGACCCAGTACTTC; CDR3: CSALGETQYF; V: TRBV20-1; D: .; size: .; J: TRBJ2-5
DNA: TGTGCCAGCAGCTTAGCGGGGGGGCCACGCTACGAGCAGTACTTC; CDR3: CASSLAGGPRYEQYF; V: TRBV7-2; D: .; size: .; J: TRBJ2-7
DNA: TGTGCCAGCCGACAGGGAGGTGGCCGGAATCAGCCCCAGCATTTT; CDR3: CASRQGGGRNQPQHF; V: TRBV2; D: TRBD1; size: few; J: TRBJ1-5
DNA: TGTGCCAGCAGCCAAGAAGAACTGAGAGAGACCCAGTACTTC; CDR3: CASSQEELRETQYF; V: TRBV7-9; D: .; size: .; J: TRBJ2-5
DNA: TGTGCCAGCAGCGTGAGCCTAGCGGGGGGGAGCTCCTACAATGAGCAGTTCTTC; CDR3: CASSVSLAGGSSYNEQFF; V: TRBV9; D: TRBD2; size: .; J: TRBJ2-1
DNA: TGTGCCAGCAGTTTAGAAGGCTCTAGCGGGGGCCCACGCACAGATACGCAGTATTTT; CDR3: CASSLEGSSGGPRTDTQYF; V: TRBV28; D: TRBD2; size: .; J: TRBJ2-3
DNA: TGTGCCAGCAGTTTCGACAGGGACTTGAACACTGAAGCTTTCTTT; CDR3: CASSFDRDLNTEAFF; V: TRBV28; D: TRBD1; size: .; J: TRBJ1-1
DNA: TGTGCCAGCAGTGAACCGCCGGGAGGGGGTATAATAGAGACCCAGTACTTC; CDR3: CASSEPPGGGIIETQYF; V: TRBV6-1; D: TRBD2; size: .; J: TRBJ2-5
DNA: TGTGCCAGCAGCCCGGGACAGGGGATTAGCTATGGCTACACCTTC; CDR3: CASSPGQGISYGYTF; V: TRBV14; D: TRBD1; size: few; J: TRBJ1-2
DNA: TGCAGTGCTACCCCAGGAAACGAGCAGTACTTC; CDR3: CSATPGNEQYF; V: TRBV20-1; D: .; size: once; J: TRBJ2-7
DNA: TGTGCCAGCAGTTACTCCCTTACCACAGGGAGAGGTGGCTACACCTTC; CDR3: CASSYSLTTGRGGYTF; V: TRBV6-2/TRBV6-3; D: .; size: few; J: TRBJ1-2
DNA: TGTGCCAGCAGCCCCAGGACAGGAAACACTGAAGCTTTCTTT; CDR3: CASSPRTGNTEAFF; V: TRBV4-2; D: TRBD1; size: .; J: TRBJ1-1
DNA: TGTGCCAGCTCTCCAACAGACAGGGAGTCACCCCTCCACTTT; CDR3: CASSPTDRESPLHF; V: TRBV18; D: TRBD1; size: .; J: TRBJ1-6
DNA: TGTGCCAGCAGCCCCCACGAGGGAGGGGTTTACAATGAGCAGTTCTTC; CDR3: CASSPHEGGVYNEQFF; V: TRBV7-3; D: TRBD2; size: .; J: TRBJ2-1
DNA: TGCGCCAGCAGCGGCGGGACAGTCTCCTACAATGAGCAGTTCTTC; CDR3: CASSGGTVSYNEQFF; V: TRBV5-1; D: .; size: .; J: TRBJ2-1
DNA: TGTGCCAGCAGTCCTCAAAGCCAGGGTAGCACAACCGGCACAGATACGCAGTATTTT; CDR3: CASSPQSQGSTTGTDTQYF; V: TRBV6-7; D: .; size: .; J: TRBJ2-3
DNA: TGTGCCAGCAGCTTGACATTGACAGTTATCTATGGCTACACCTTC; CDR3: CASSLTLTVIYGYTF; V: TRBV7-2; D: .; size: .; J: TRBJ1-2
DNA: TGTGCCACCCGAGAGGGACAGGGGGTCTTGGCTTTCTTT; CDR3: CATREGQGVLAFF; V: TRBV10-3; D: TRBD1; size: few; J: TRBJ1-1
DNA: TGTGCCAGCAGTTACGACCCGGGACAACCTAATGAAAAACTGTTTTTT; CDR3: CASSYDPGQPNEKLFF; V: TRBV6-2/TRBV6-3; D: .; size: once; J: TRBJ1-4
DNA: TGTGCCAGCAGTGATGATACAGGGGGCTCTGGGGCCAACGTCCTGACTTTC; CDR3: CASSDDTGGSGANVLTF; V: TRBV2; D: TRBD1; size: once; J: TRBJ2-6
DNA: TGTGCTAGTGGTTTAACTACTAGCGGGGATGATACGCAGTATTTT; CDR3: CASGLTTSGDDTQYF; V: TRBV12-5; D: TRBD2; size: .; J: TRBJ2-3
DNA: TGTGCCAGCAGCCCCGGGACTAGCCTGTACGAGCAGTACTTC; CDR3: CASSPGTSLYEQYF; V: TRBV5-4; D: TRBD2; size: .; J: TRBJ2-7